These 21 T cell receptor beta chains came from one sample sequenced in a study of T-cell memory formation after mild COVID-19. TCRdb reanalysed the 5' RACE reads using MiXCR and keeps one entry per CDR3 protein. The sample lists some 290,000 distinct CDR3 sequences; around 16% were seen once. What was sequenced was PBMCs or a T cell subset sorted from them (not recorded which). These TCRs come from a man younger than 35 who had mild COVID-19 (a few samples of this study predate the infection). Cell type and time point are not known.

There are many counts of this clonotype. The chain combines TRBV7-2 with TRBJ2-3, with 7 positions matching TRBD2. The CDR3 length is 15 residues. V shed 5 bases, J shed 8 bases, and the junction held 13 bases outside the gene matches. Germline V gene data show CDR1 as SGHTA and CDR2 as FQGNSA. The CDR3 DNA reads TGTGCCAGCAGCGTCGCCCCGACCCGGGAGGCTACGCAGTATTTT. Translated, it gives CASSVAPTREATQYF.

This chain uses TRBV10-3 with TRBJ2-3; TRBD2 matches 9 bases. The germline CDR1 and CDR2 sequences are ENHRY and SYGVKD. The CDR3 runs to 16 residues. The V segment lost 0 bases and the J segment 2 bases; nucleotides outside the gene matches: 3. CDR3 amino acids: CAISESTSGFTDTQYF. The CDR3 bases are TGTGCCATCAGTGAGTCGACTAGCGGATTCACAGATACGCAGTATTTT.

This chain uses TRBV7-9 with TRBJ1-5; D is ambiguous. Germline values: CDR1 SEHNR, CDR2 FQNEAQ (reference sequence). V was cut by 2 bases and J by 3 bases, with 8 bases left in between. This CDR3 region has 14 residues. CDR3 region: CASSLSDTNQPQHF. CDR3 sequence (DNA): TGTGCCAGCAGCTTATCAGATACCAATCAGCCCCAGCATTTT.

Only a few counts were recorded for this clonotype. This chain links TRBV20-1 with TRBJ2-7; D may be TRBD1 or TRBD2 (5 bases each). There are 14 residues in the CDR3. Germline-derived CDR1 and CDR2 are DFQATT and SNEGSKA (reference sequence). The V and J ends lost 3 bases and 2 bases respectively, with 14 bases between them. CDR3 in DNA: TGCAGTGCTAGCCTCTGGGGGACCACCTACGAGCAGTACTTC. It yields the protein CSASLWGTTYEQYF.

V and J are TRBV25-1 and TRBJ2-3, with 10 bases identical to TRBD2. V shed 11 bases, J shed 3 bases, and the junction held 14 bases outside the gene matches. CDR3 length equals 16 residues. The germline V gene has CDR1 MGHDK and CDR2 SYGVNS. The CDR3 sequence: CAPQSDSGGSTDTQYF. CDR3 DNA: TGTGCCCCTCAGAGTGATAGCGGGGGGAGTACAGATACGCAGTATTTT.

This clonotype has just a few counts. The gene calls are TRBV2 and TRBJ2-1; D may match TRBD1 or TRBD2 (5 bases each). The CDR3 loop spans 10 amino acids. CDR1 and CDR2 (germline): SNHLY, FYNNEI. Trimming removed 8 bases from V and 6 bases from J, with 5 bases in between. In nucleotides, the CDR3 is TGTGCCAGCGGGGGCAATGAGCAGTTCTTC. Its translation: CASGGNEQFF.

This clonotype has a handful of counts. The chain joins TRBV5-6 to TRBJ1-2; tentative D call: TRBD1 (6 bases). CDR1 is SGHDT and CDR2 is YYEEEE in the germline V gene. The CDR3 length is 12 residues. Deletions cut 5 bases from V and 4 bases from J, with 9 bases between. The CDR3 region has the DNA TGTGCCAGCAGTGGACAGAGCTATGGCTACACCTTC. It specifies CASSGQSYGYTF.

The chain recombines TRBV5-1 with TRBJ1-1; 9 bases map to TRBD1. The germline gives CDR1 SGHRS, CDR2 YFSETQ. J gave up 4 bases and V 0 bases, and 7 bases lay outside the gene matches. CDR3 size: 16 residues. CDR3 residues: CASSLVGTGIGTEAFF. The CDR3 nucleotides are TGCGCCAGCAGCTTGGTCGGGACAGGGATCGGCACTGAAGCTTTCTTT.

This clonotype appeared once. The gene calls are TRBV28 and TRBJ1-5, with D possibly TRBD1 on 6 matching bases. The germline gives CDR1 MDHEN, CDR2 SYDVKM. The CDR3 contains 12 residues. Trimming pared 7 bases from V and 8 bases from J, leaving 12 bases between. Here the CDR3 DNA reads TGTGCCAGCATGAAACAGGGTAAGCCCCAGCATTTT. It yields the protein CASMKQGKPQHF.

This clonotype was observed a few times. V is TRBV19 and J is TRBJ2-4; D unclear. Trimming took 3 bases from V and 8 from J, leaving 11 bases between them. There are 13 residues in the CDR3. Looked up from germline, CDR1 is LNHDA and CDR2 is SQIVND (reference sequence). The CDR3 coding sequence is TGTGCCAGTAGTATCGTGGGCCTTGACATTCAGTACTTC. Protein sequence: CASSIVGLDIQYF.

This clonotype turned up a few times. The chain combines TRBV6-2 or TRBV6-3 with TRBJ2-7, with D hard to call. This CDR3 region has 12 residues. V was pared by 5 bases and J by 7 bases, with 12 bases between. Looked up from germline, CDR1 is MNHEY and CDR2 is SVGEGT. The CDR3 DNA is TGTGCCAGCAGTACGGCCAGTGGAGAGCAGTACTTC. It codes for CASSTASGEQYF.

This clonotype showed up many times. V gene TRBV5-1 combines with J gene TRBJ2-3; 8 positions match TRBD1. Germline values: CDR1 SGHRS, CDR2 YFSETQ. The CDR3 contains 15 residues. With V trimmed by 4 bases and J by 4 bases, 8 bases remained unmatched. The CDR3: CASSLRTGSADTQYF. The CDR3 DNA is TGCGCCAGCAGCCTTAGGACAGGGTCAGCAGATACGCAGTATTTT.

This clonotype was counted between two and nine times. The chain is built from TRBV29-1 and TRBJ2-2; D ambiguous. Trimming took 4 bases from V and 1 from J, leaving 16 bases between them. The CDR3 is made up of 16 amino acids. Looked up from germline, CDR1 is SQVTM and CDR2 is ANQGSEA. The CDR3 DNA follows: TGCAGCGTTGCCCCTAGGAGCACGGGGAACACCGGGGAGCTGTTTTTT. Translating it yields CSVAPRSTGNTGELFF.

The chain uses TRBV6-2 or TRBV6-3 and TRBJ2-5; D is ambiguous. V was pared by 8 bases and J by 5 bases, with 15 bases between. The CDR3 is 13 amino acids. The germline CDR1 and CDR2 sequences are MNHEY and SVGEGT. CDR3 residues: CASSLRRSETQYF. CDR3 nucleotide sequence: TGTGCCAGCTCCCTAAGACGCAGCGAGACCCAGTACTTC.

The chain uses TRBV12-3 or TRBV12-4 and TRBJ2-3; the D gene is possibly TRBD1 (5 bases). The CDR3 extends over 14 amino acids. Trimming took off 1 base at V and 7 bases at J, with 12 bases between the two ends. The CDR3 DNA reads TGTGCCAGCAGTTTAGTCCAGGGAATGAATACGCAGTATTTT. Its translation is CASSLVQGMNTQYF.

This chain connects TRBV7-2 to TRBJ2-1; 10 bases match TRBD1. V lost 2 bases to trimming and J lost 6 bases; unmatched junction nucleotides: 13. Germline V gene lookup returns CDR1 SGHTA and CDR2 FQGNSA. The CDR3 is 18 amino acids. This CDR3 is CASSLSRLKGQGSNEQFF. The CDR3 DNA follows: TGTGCCAGCAGCTTATCCCGTCTGAAGGGACAGGGGAGCAATGAGCAGTTCTTC.

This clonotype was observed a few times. DNA of the CDR3: TGTGCCAGTCGCCTTGGAGGGGGCATGAACACTGAAGCTTTCTTT. Its translation is CASRLGGGMNTEAFF. The chain links TRBV27 to TRBJ1-1; 7 positions agree with TRBD1. The V gene end was trimmed by 9 bases and the J gene end by 0 bases; junction bases not matched to a gene: 10. The germline gives CDR1 MNHEY, CDR2 SMNVEV (reference sequence). The CDR3 is made up of 15 amino acids.

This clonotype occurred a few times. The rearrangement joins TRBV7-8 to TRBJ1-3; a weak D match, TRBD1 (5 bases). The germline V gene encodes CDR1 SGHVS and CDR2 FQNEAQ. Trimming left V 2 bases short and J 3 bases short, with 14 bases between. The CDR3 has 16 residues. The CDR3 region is CASSLSGGLNGNTIYF. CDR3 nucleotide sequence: TGTGCCAGCAGCTTATCCGGGGGTTTGAATGGAAACACCATATATTTT.

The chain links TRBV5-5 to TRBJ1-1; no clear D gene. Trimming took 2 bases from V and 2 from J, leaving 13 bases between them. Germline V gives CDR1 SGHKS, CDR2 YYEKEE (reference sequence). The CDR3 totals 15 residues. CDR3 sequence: CASSFSLWLNTEAFF. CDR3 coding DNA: TGTGCCAGCAGCTTCTCCCTATGGCTTAACACTGAAGCTTTCTTT.

CDR3 region: CASSPGGDPYEQYF. The CDR3 DNA reads TGTGCCAGCAGCCCCGGAGGGGATCCCTACGAGCAGTACTTC. The chain is built from TRBV5-7 and TRBJ2-7; a possible D gene is TRBD2 (6 bases). TRBV5-7 qualifies as an ORF whose function is uncertain. Trimming left V 4 bases short and J 2 bases short, with 13 bases between. The CDR3 contains 14 residues.

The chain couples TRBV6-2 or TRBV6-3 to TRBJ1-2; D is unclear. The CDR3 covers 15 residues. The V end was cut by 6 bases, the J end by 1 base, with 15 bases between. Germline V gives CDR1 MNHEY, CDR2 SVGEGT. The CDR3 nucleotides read TGTGCCAGCAGCAAGCTCGCAGGATATAACTATGGCTACACCTTC. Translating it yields CASSKLAGYNYGYTF.